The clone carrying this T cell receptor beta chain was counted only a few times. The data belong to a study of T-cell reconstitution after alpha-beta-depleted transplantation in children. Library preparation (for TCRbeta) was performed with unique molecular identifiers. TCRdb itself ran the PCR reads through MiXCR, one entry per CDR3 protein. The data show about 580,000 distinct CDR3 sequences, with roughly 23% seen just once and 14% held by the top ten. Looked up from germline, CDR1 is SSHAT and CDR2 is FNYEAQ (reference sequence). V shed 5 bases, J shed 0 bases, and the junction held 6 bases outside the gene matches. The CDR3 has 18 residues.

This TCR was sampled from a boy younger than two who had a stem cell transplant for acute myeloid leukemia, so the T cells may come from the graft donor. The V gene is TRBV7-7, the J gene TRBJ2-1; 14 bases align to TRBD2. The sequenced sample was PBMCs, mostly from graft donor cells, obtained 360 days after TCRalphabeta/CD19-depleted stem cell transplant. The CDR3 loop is CASSPRLAGGSSYNEQFF. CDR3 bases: TGTGCCAGCAGCCCCCGACTAGCGGGGGGGAGCTCCTACAATGAGCAGTTCTTC.